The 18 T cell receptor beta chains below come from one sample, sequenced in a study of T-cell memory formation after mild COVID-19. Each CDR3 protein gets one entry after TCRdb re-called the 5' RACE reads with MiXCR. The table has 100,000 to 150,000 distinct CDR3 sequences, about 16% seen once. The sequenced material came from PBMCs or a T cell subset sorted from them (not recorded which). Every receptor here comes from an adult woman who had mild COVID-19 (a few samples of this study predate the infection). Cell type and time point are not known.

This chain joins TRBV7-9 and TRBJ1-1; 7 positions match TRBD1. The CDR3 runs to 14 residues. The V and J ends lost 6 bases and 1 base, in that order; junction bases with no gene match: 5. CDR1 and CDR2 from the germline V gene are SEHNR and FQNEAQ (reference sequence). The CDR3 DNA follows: TGTGCCAGCAGTCAACAGGGGCCGAACACTGAAGCTTTCTTT. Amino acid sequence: CASSQQGPNTEAFF.

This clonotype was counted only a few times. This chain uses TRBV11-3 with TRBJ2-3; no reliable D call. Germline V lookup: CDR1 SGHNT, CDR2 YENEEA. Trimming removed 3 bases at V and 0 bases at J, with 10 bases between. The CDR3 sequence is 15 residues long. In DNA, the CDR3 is TGTGCCAGCAGCTTGTTCAGGTCCAGCACAGATACGCAGTATTTT. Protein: CASSLFRSSTDTQYF.

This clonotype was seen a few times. The CDR3 coding sequence is TGTGCCAGCAGCCCCCCTCTGGGGCTAGCGGGGATCTGGACGCAGTATTTT. It codes for CASSPPLGLAGIWTQYF. This chain joins TRBV3-1 and TRBJ2-3, with TRBD2 matching 9 bases. The CDR3 has 17 amino acids. V trimming: 4 bases; J trimming: 9 bases; junction bases outside the gene matches: 17. CDR1 LGHDT and CDR2 YNNKEL come from the germline V gene (reference sequence).

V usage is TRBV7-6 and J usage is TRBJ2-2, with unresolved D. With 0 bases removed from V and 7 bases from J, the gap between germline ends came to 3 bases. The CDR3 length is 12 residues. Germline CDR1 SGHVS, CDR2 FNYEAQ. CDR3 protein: CASSLAVGELFF. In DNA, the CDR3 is TGTGCCAGCAGCTTAGCGGTCGGGGAGCTGTTTTTT.

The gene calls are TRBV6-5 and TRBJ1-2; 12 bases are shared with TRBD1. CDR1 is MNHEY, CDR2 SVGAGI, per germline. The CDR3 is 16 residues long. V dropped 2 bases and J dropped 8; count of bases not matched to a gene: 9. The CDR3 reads CASSYGGGQGANGYTF. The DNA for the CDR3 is TGTGCCAGCAGTTACGGGGGGGGACAGGGGGCGAACGGCTACACCTTC.

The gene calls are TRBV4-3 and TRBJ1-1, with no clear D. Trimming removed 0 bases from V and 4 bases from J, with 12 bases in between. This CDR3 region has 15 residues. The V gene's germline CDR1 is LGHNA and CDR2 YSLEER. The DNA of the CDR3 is TGCGCCAGCAGCCAAGAGGCCTTTGCTAGCACTGAAGCTTTCTTT. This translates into CASSQEAFASTEAFF.

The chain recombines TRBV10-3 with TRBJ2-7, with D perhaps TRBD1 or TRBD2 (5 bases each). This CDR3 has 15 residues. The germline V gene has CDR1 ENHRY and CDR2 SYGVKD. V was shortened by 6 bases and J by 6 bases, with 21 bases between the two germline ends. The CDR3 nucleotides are TGTGCCATCAGCATCGCAGTTGGGCAGGGAGCCGAGCAGTACTTC. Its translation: CAISIAVGQGAEQYF.

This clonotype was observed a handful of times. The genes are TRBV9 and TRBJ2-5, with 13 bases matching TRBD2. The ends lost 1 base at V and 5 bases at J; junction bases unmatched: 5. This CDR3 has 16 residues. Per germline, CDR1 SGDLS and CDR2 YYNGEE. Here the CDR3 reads CASSVLGLAGRETQYF. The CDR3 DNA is TGTGCCAGCAGCGTACTGGGACTAGCGGGAAGGGAGACCCAGTACTTC.

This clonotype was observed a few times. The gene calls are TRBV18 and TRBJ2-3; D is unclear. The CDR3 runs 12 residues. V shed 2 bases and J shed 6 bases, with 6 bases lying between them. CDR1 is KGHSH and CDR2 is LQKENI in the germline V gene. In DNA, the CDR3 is TGTGCCAGCTCACCAGTGGGGGATACGCAGTATTTT. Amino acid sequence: CASSPVGDTQYF.

CDR3 sequence: CASLPPQGRTVYEQYF. CDR3 DNA: TGCGCCAGCCTCCCCCCACAGGGGCGGACGGTCTACGAGCAGTACTTC. The rearrangement links TRBV4-3 to TRBJ2-7; TRBD1 aligns across 7 bases. V was pared by 8 bases and J by 3 bases, with 16 bases of the junction left unmatched. This CDR3 is built from 16 residues. Germline CDR1 is LGHNA and CDR2 is YSLEER.

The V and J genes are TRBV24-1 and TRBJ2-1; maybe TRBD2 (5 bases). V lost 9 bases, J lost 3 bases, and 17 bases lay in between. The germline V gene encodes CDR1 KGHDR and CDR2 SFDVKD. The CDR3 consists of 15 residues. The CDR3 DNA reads TGTGCCACCGGTTATCCGTCAGAGGGCTACAATGAGCAGTTCTTC. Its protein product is CATGYPSEGYNEQFF.

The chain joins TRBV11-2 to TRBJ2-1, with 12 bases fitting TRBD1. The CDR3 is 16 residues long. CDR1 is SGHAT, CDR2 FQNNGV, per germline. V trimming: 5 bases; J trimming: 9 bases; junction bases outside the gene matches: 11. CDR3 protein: CASSRSAGQGAAEQFF. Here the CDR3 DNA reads TGTGCCAGCAGCCGGAGCGCGGGACAGGGGGCCGCTGAGCAGTTCTTC. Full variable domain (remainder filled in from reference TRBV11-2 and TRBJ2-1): EAGVAQSPRYKIIEKRQSVAFWCNPISGHATLYWYQQILGQGPKLLIQFQNNGVVDDSQLPKDRFSAERLKGVDSTLKIQPAKLEDSAVYLCASSRSAGQGAAEQFFGPGTRLTVL.

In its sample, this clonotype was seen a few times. The CDR3 here is CASSQDGRRSTDTQYF. The CDR3, as DNA: TGCGCCAGCAGCCAAGACGGGAGGCGGTCCACAGATACGCAGTATTTT. The chain is built from TRBV4-3 and TRBJ2-3; 7 positions agree with TRBD2. Germline V gene data show CDR1 as LGHNA and CDR2 as YSLEER. The V gene end was trimmed by 0 bases and the J gene end by 2 bases; junction bases not matched to a gene: 5. The CDR3 consists of 16 residues.

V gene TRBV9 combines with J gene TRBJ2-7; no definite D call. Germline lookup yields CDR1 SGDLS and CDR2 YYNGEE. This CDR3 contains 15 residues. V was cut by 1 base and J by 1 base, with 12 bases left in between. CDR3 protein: CASSVSGSASYEQYF. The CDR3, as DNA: TGTGCCAGCAGCGTATCTGGTTCGGCGTCCTACGAGCAGTACTTC.

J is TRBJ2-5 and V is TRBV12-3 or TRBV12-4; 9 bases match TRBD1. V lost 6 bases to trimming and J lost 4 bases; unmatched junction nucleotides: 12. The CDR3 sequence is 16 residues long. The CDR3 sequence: CASSSRGTGSGETQYF. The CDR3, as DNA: TGTGCCAGCAGCTCCAGAGGGACAGGGTCAGGAGAGACCCAGTACTTC.

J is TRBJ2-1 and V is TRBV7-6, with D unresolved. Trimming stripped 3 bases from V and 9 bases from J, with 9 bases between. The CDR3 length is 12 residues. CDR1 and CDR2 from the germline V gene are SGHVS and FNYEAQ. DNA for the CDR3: TGTGCCAGCAGCTTCCCTCTAGGTGAGCAGTTCTTC. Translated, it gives CASSFPLGEQFF.

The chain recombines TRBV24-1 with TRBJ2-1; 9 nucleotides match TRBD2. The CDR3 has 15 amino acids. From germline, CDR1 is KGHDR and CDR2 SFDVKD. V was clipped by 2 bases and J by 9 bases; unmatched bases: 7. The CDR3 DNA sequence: TGTGCCACCAGTGATTGGTTAGCGGGAGAAGTTGAGCAGTTCTTC. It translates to CATSDWLAGEVEQFF.

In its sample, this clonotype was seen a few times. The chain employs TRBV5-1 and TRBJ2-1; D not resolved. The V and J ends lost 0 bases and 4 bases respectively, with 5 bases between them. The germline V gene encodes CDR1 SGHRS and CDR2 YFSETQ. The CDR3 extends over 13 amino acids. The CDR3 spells CASSLDPYNEQFF. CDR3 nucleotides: TGCGCCAGCAGCTTGGACCCTTACAATGAGCAGTTCTTC.